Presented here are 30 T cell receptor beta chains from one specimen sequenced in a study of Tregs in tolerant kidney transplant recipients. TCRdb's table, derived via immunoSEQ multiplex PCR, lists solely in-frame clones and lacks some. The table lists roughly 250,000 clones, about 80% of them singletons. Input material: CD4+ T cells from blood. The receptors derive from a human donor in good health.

CDR3 loop: CASSRGDTGELFF. The CDR3 DNA sequence: TGTGCCAGTAGCCGGGGGGACACCGGGGAGCTGTTTTTT. This chain joins TRBV19 and TRBJ2-2; 7 bases align to TRBD2. The J segment lost 3 bases and the V segment lost 6 bases, leaving 1 base of the junction unmatched. The CDR3 runs 13 residues. In germline, CDR1 is LNHDA, CDR2 SQIVND (reference sequence).

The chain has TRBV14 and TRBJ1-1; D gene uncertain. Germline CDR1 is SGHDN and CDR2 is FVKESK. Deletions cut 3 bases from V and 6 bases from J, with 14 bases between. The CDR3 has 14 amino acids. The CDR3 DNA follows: TGTGCCAGCAGCCACGTCCGGCGACCGGCTGAAGCTTTCTTT. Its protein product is CASSHVRRPAEAFF.

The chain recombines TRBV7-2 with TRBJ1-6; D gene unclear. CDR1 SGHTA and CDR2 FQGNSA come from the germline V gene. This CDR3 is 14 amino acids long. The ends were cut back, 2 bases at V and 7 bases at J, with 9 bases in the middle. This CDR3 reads CASSLNGKNSPLHF. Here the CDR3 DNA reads TGTGCCAGCAGCTTAAACGGGAAGAATTCACCCCTCCACTTT.

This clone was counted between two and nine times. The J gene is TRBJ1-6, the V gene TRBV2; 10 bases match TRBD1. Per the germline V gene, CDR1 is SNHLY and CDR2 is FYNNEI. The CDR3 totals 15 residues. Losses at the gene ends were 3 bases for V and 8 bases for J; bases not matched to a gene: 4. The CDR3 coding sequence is TGTGCCAGCAGTGACGTGGGACAGGGGTATTCACCCCTCCACTTT. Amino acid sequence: CASSDVGQGYSPLHF.

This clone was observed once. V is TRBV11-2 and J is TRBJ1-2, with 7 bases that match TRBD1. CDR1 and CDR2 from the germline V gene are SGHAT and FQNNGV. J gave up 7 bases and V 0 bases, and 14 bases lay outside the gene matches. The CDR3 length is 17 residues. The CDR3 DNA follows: TGTGCCAGCAGCTTAGATCGGGTCAGGGGGAGCCTGGGTGGCTACACCTTC. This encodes CASSLDRVRGSLGGYTF.

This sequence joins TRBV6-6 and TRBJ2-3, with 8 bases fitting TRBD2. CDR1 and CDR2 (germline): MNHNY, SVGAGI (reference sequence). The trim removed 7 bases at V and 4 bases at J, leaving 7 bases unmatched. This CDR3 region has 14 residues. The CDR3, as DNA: TGTGCCAGCACTGTAGCGGGGAGCGCAGATACGCAGTATTTT. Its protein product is CASTVAGSADTQYF.

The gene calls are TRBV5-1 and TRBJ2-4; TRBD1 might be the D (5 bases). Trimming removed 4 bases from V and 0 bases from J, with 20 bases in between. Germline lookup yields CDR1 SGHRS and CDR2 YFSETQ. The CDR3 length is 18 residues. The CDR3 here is CASSVSTDRTIAKNIQYF. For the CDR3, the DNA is TGCGCCAGCAGCGTTTCAACCGACAGAACCATAGCCAAAAACATTCAGTACTTC.

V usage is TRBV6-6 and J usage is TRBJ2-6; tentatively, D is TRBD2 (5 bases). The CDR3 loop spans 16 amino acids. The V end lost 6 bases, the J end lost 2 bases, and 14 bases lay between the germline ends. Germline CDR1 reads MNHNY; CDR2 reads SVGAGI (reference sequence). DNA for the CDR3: TGTGCCAGCAGCCCCCCGGGGTCAACTGGGGCCAACGTCCTGACTTTC. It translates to CASSPPGSTGANVLTF.

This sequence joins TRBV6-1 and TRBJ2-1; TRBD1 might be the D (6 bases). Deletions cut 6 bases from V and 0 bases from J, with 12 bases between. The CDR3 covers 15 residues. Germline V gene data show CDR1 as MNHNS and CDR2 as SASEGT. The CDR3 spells CASSEGVSSYNEQFF. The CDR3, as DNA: TGTGCCAGCAGCGAGGGGGTCAGCTCCTACAATGAGCAGTTCTTC.

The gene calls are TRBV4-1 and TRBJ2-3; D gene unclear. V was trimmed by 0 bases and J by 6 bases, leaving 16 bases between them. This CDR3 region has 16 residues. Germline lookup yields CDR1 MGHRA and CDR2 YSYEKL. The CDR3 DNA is TGCGCCAGCAGCCAAGATAGGCTCACGCCTTACGATACGCAGTATTTT. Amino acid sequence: CASSQDRLTPYDTQYF.

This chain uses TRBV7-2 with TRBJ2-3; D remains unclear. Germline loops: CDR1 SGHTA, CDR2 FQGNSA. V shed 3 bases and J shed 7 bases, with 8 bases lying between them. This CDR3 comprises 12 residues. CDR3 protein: CASSFISNTQYF. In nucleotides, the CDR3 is TGTGCCAGCAGCTTTATCAGTAATACGCAGTATTTT.

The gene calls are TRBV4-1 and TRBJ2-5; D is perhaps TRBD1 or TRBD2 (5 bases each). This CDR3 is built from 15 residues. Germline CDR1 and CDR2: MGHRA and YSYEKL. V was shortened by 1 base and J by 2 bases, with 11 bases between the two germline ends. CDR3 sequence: CASSQGDSGQETQYF. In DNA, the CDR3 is TGCGCCAGCAGCCAAGGTGACAGCGGACAAGAGACCCAGTACTTC.

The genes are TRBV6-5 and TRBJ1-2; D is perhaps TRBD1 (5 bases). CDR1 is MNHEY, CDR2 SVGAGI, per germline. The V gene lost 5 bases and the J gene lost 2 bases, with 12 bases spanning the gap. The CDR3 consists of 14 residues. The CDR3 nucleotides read TGTGCCAGCAGTACACCGGGACGGAACTATGGCTACACCTTC. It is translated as CASSTPGRNYGYTF.

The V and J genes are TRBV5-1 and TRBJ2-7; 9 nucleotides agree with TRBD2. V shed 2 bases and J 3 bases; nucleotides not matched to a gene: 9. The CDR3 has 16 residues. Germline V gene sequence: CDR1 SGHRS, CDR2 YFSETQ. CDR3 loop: CASSFSSSGELYEQYF. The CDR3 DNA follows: TGCGCCAGCAGCTTTTCGTCTAGCGGGGAGCTCTACGAGCAGTACTTC.

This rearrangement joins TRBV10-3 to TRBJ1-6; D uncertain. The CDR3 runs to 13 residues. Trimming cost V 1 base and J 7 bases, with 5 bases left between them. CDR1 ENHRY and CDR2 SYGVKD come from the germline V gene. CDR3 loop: CAISELANSPLHF. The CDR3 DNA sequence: TGTGCCATCAGTGAGTTAGCCAATTCACCCCTCCACTTT.

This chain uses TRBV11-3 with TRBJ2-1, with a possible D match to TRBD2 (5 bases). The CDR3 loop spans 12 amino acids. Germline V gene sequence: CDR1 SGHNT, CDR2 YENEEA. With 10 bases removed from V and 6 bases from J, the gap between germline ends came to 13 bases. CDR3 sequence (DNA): TGTGCCACCAAGGGCGGAGGCAATGAGCAGTTCTTC. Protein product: CATKGGGNEQFF.

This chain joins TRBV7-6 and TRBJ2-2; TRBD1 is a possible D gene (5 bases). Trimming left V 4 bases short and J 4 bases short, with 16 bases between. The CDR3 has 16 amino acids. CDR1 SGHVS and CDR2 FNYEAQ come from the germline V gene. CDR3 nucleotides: TGTGCCAGCAGCTCTAGTGGGGCGGAGCTCACCGGGGAGCTGTTTTTT. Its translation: CASSSSGAELTGELFF.

Here the CDR3 reads CASSEWPGQDSYEQYF. The CDR3 bases are TGTGCCAGCAGTGAATGGCCGGGACAGGACTCCTACGAGCAGTACTTC. The rearrangement joins TRBV25-1 to TRBJ2-7, with 8 bases identical to TRBD1. The CDR3 loop spans 16 amino acids. CDR1 MGHDK and CDR2 SYGVNS come from the germline V gene. The junction had 5 bases not matched to a gene; V was cut back by 1 base and J by 0 bases.

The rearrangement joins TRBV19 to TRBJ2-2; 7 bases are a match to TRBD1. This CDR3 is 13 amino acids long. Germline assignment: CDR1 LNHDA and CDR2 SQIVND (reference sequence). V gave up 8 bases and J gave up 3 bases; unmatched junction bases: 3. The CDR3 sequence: CASYRGHTGELFF. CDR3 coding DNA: TGTGCCAGTTACAGGGGCCACACCGGGGAGCTGTTTTTT.

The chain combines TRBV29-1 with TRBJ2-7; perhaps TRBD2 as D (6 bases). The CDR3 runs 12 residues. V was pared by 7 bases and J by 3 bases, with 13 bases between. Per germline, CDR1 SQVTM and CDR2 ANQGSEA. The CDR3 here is CSARPSDYEQYF. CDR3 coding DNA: TGCAGCGCCCGCCCTAGCGACTACGAGCAGTACTTC.

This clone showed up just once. In nucleotides, the CDR3 is TGTGCCATCGACGCAGGAGGACTGGGATCAACAGAGACCCAGTACTTC. Translation gives CAIDAGGLGSTETQYF. The J gene is TRBJ2-5, the V gene TRBV10-3, with a weak D call TRBD2 (5 bases). Germline assignment: CDR1 ENHRY and CDR2 SYGVKD. V lost 8 bases and J lost 4, with 23 bases in between. CDR3 length: 16 residues.

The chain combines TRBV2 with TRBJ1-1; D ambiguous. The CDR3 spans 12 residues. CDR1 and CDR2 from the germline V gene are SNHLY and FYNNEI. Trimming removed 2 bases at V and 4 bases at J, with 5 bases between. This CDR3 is CASSEFLTEAFF. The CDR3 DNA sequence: TGTGCCAGCAGTGAATTCCTCACTGAAGCTTTCTTT.

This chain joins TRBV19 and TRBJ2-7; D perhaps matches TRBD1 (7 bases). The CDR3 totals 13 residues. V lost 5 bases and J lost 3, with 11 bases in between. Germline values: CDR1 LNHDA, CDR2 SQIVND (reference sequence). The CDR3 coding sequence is TGTGCCAGTAGTCGCGGGACAGTCTACGAGCAGTACTTC. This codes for CASSRGTVYEQYF.

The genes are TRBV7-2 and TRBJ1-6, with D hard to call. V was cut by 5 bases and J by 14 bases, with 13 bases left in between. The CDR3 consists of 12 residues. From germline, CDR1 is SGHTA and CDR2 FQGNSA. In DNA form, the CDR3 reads TGTGCCAGCAGCCTGGAAAGGGCTACCCTCCACTTT. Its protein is CASSLERATLHF.

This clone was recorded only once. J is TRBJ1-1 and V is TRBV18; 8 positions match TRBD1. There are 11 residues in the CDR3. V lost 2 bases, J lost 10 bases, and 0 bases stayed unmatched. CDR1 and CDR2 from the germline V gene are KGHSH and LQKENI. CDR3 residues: CASSPGTGAFF. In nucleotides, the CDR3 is TGTGCCAGCTCACCAGGGACAGGAGCTTTCTTT.

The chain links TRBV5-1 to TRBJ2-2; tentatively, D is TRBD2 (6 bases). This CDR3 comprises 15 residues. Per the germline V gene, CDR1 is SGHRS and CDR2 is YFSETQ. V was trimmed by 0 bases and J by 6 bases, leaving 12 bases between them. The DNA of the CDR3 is TGCGCCAGCAGCTTGGATGCGGGGCGGGCCGGGGAGCTGTTTTTT. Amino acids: CASSLDAGRAGELFF.

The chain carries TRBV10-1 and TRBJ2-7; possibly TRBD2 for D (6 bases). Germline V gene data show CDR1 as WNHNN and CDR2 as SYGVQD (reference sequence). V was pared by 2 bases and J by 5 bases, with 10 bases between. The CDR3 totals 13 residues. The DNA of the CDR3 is TGCGCCAGCAGTGAGGGATGGGGGGACGAGCAGTACTTC. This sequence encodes CASSEGWGDEQYF.

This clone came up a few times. The CDR3 reads CASSPTVTSYEQYF. CDR3 coding DNA: TGTGCCAGCAGCCCCACAGTTACCTCCTACGAGCAGTACTTC. The J gene is TRBJ2-7, the V gene TRBV5-6; D is undetermined. The length of the CDR3 is 14 residues. Looked up from germline, CDR1 is SGHDT and CDR2 is YYEEEE. The V end lost 4 bases, the J end lost 0 bases, and 11 bases lay between the germline ends.

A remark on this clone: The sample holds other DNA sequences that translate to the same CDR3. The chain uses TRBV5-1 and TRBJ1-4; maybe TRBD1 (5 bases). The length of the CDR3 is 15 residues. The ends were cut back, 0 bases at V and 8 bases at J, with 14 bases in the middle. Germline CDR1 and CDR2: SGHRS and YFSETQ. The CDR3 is CASSLVGEGGEKLFF. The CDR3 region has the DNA TGCGCCAGCAGCTTGGTGGGGGAGGGCGGGGAAAAACTGTTTTTT.

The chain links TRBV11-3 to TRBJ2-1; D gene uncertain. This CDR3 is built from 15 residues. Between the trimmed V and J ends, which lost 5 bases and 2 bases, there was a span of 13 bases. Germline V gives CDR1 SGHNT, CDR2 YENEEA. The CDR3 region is CASSISLQTYNEQFF. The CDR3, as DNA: TGTGCCAGCAGCATATCACTTCAAACCTACAATGAGCAGTTCTTC.